This T cell receptor (beta chain) is from a study of T-cell reconstitution after alpha-beta-depleted transplantation in children. Study-level points and caveats: Surviving recipient T cells and thymic progenitors produced the high day-60 TCRbeta diversity seen in some patients.

For TCRbeta, the library was prepared with unique molecular identifiers. TCRdb analysed the PCR reads with MiXCR anew, one entry per CDR3 protein. In the table there are approximately 500,000 distinct CDR3 sequences, around 27% of which are singletons. Unmatched junction bases numbered 4, after V lost 0 bases and J lost 4 bases. The CDR3 is made up of 15 amino acids. Looked up from germline, CDR1 is SGHRS and CDR2 is YFSETQ. This clonotype was observed a handful of times. What it binds is not known. The chain joins TRBV5-1 to TRBJ2-7; 10 bases agree with TRBD1. The material sequenced was PBMCs, taken before TCRalphabeta/CD19-depleted stem cell transplant. This receptor was obtained from a boy in the first two years of life with Wiskott-Aldrich syndrome, due to receive a stem cell transplant. CDR3 in amino acids: CASSLETGGRYEQYF. For the CDR3, the DNA is TGCGCCAGCAGCTTGGAGACAGGGGGCAGGTACGAGCAGTACTTC.